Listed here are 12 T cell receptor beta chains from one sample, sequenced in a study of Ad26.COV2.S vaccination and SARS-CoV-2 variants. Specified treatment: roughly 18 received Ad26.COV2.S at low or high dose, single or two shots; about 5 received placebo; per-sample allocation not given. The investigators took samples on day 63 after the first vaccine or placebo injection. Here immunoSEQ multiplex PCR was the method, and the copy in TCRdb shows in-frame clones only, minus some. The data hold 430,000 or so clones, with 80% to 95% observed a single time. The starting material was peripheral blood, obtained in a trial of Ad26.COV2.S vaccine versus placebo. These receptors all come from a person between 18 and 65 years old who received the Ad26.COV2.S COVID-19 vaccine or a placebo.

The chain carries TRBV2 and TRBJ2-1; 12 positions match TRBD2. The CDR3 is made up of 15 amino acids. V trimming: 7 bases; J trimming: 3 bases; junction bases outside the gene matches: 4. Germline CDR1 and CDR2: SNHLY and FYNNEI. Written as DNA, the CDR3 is TGTGCCAGCATCCCGGGACTAGCGGGCTACAATGAGCAGTTCTTC. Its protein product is CASIPGLAGYNEQFF. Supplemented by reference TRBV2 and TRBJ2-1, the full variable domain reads EPEVTQTPSHQVTQMGQEVILRCVPISNHLYFYWYRQILGQKVEFLVSFYNNEISEKSEIFDDQFSVERPDGSNFTLKIRSTKLEDSAMYFCASIPGLAGYNEQFFGPGTRLTVL.

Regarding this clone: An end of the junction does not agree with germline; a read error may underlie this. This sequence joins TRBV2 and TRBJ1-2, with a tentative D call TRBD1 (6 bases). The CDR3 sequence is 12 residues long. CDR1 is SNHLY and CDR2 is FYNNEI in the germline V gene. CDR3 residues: CASSEGPGAHTF. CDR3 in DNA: TGTGCCAGCAGCGAAGGGCCAGGGGCCCACACCTTC.

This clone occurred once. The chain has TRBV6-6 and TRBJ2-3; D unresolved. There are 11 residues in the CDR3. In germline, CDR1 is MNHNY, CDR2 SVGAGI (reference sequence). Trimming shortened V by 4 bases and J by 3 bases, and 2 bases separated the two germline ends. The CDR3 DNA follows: TGTGCCAGCAGTTTAACAGATACGCAGTATTTT. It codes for CASSLTDTQYF.

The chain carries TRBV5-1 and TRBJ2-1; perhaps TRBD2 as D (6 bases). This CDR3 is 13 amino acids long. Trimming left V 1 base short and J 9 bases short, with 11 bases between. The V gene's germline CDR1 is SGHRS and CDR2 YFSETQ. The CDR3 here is CASSLIGGGEQFF. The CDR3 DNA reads TGCGCCAGCAGCTTGATTGGGGGAGGTGAGCAGTTCTTC.

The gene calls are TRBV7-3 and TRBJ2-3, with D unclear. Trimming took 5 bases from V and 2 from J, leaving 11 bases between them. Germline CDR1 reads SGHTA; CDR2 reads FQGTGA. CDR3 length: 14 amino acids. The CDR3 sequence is CASSPTGPTDTQYF. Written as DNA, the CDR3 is TGTGCCAGCAGCCCCACCGGACCCACAGATACGCAGTATTTT.

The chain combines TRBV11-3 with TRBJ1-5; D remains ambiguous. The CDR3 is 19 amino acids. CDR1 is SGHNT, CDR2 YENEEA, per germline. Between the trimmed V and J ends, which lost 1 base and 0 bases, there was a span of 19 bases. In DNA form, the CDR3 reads TGTGCCAGCAGCTTAGGGGTGAGGCAGCTGCGTAATAGCAATCAGCCCCAGCATTTT. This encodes CASSLGVRQLRNSNQPQHF.

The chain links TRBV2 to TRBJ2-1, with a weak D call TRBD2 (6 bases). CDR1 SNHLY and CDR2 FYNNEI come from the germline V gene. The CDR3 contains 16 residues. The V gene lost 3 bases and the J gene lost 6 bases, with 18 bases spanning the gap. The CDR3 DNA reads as TGTGCCAGCAGTGAGACCTCCGGGACTTGGCCCAATGAGCAGTTCTTC. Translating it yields CASSETSGTWPNEQFF.

The CDR3, as DNA: TGTGCCAGCAGGACACAGGGGGCCACTGAAGCTTTCTTT. Its translation is CASRTQGATEAFF. The rearrangement uses TRBV25-1 and TRBJ1-1; TRBD1 matches at 9 bases. Germline loops: CDR1 MGHDK, CDR2 SYGVNS. V shed 6 bases, J shed 4 bases, and the junction held 3 bases outside the gene matches. CDR3 length equals 13 residues.

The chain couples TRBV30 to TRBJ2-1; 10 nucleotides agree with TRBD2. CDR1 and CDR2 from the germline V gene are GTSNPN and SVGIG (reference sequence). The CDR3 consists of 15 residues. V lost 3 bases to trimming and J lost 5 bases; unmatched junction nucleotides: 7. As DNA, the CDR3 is TGTGCCTGGAGGGTTCCTAGCGGGAGAGACAATGAGCAGTTCTTC. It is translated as CAWRVPSGRDNEQFF.

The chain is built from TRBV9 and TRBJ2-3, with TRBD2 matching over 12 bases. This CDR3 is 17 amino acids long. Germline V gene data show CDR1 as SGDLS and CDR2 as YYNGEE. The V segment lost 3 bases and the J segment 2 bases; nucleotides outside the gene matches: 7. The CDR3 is CASSAETSGSPTDTQYF. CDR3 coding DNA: TGTGCCAGCAGCGCTGAGACTAGCGGGAGTCCCACAGATACGCAGTATTTT.

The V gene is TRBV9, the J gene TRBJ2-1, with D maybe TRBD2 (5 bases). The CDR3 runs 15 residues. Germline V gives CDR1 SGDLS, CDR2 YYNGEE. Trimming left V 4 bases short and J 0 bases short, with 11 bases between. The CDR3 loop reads CASSQEGTSYNEQFF. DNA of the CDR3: TGTGCCAGCAGCCAAGAGGGCACCTCCTACAATGAGCAGTTCTTC.

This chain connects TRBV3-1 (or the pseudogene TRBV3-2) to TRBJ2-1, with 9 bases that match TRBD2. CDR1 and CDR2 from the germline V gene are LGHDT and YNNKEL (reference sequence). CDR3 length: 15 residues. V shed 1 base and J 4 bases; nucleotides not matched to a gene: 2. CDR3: CASSQASGVYNEQFF. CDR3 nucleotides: TGTGCCAGCAGCCAAGCTAGCGGGGTTTACAATGAGCAGTTCTTC.